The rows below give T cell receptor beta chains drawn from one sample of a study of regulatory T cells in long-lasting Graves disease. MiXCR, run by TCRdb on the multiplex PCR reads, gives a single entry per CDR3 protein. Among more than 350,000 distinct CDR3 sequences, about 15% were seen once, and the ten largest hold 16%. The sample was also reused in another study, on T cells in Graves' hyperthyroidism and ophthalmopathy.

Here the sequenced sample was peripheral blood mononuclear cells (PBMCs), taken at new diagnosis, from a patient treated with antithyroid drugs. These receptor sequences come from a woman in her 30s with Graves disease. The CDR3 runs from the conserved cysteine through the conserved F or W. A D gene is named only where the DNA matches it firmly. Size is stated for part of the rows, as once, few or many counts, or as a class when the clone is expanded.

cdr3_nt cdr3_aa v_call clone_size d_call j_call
TGTGCCAGCAGCCTTCCGCCGGGACTAGCGGGAGGACAAGAGACCCAGTACTTC CASSLPPGLAGGQETQYF TRBV3-1 many TRBD2 TRBJ2-5
TGTGCCAGCGGGGGGGACTACCAAGAGACCCAGTACTTC CASGGDYQETQYF TRBV6-2/TRBV6-3 - TRBD2 TRBJ2-5
TGTGCCAGCAGCTTAGACCGGGGGGTGAGGTACGAGCAGTACTTC CASSLDRGVRYEQYF TRBV7-9 many TRBD2 TRBJ2-7
TGTGCCAGCAGTCTAACAGGGGGCCGGGAAAAACTGTTTTTT CASSLTGGREKLFF TRBV27 many TRBD1 TRBJ1-4
TGTGCCAGCAGATACTACAATGAGCAGTTCTTC CASRYYNEQFF TRBV6-2/TRBV6-3 few - TRBJ2-1
TGTGCCAGCAGGGGGACAGGGAAGAGCAATCAGCCCCAGCATTTT CASRGTGKSNQPQHF TRBV2 many TRBD1 TRBJ1-5
TGCAGCGCCCGACGAGGGACAGAGAACACCGGGGAGCTGTTTTTT CSARRGTENTGELFF TRBV29-1 few TRBD1 TRBJ2-2
TGCAGCGTTGGATGGCGGGAAGATCCACCCCTCCACTTT CSVGWREDPPLHF TRBV29-1 many - TRBJ1-6
TGTGCCAGCAGCTTACCTTCTAGCGGGAGGGGAGATACGCAGTATTTT CASSLPSSGRGDTQYF TRBV5-6 - TRBD2 TRBJ2-3
TGTGCCAGCAGTGTATCGACAGGGGGGGATTCACCCCTCCACTTT CASSVSTGGDSPLHF TRBV6-1 many TRBD1 TRBJ1-6
TGTGCCAGCAGTTACCAACCTCGCACCGGGGAGCTGTTTTTT CASSYQPRTGELFF TRBV12-3/TRBV12-4 many - TRBJ2-2
TGTGCCAGTGCTCTAAGGGAGGACCTTTCGGGGGGAAACATTCAGTACTTC CASALREDLSGGNIQYF TRBV19 few TRBD2 TRBJ2-4
TGTGCCAGCAGCTTTTGGGCGGGAGGGCCCCAAGAGACCCAGTACTTC CASSFWAGGPQETQYF TRBV5-6 - TRBD2 TRBJ2-5
TGCAGTGCTCGTCGACGGGAAGGAGGCAATCAGCCCCAGCATTTT CSARRREGGNQPQHF TRBV20-1 many - TRBJ1-5
TGTGCCAGCAGCTTAGTGGACTCCCCCGGTGGAAAACTGTTTTTT CASSLVDSPGGKLFF TRBV7-9 - - TRBJ1-4
TGCGCCAGCAGTGAGACGCCTATCGGCGAGCAGTACTTC CASSETPIGEQYF TRBV10-1 few - TRBJ2-7
TGTACCAGCAGTGCTCGACAGGGCTATGGCTACACCTTC CTSSARQGYGYTF TRBV6-2/TRBV6-3 - TRBD1 TRBJ1-2
TGTGCCAGCAGCCACCATGCGGGGTACAATGAGCAGTTCTTC CASSHHAGYNEQFF TRBV7-3 many - TRBJ2-1
TGCAGCGTCGCCAATGGGGGAAAACTGTTTTTT CSVANGGKLFF TRBV29-1 many - TRBJ1-4
TGCAGCGTGAAACAGGGGGCCAGCGAGCAGTACTTC CSVKQGASEQYF TRBV29-1 few TRBD1 TRBJ2-7
TGTGCCAGCAGCTTAGGTCGGGGACTGAGGACTGAAGCTTTCTTT CASSLGRGLRTEAFF TRBV13 many - TRBJ1-1
TGTGCCAGCAGTCCCTCAGGACTAGCGGGAGTCACAGATACGCAGTATTTT CASSPSGLAGVTDTQYF TRBV13 many TRBD2 TRBJ2-3
TGTGCCAGCAGCCAGGAAAGGGGGCAATACACCGGGGAGCTGTTTTTT CASSQERGQYTGELFF TRBV3-1 many TRBD1 TRBJ2-2
TGTGCCAGCAGCCAAGTGCCTAGCTGGTACAATGAGCAGTTCTTC CASSQVPSWYNEQFF TRBV7-3 - - TRBJ2-1
TGTGCCAGCAGCTTAGATCGAGGGCGGGAGGTCCCTGAGCAGTTCTTC CASSLDRGREVPEQFF TRBV11-3 - TRBD2 TRBJ2-1
TGCAGCGTTGAAGAGGGGGCGGGGGAAAAACTGTTTTTT CSVEEGAGEKLFF TRBV29-1 - - TRBJ1-4
TGTGCCAGCAGTTTCGGCCGAGGGTGGGAGACCCAGTACTTC CASSFGRGWETQYF TRBV28 many - TRBJ2-5
TGTGCCAGTAGCGTAGGCTCCGGACTGATACGCAATGGCTACACCTTC CASSVGSGLIRNGYTF TRBV19 - - TRBJ1-2
TGTGCCAGCGCGCTGTCGTTCAGAGCGCTCTACGAGCAGTACTTC CASALSFRALYEQYF TRBV12-3/TRBV12-4 few - TRBJ2-7
TGTGCCAGTAGTTCCTTCCCCCCAGCCAGGGGGCTCAACACCGGGGAGCTGTTTTTT CASSSFPPARGLNTGELFF TRBV19 few TRBD1 TRBJ2-2
TGCGTCAGCAGCTTACTAGAGAGCCCGACCAGCACAGATACGCAGTATTTT CVSSLLESPTSTDTQYF TRBV5-1 - - TRBJ2-3
TGTGCCAGCAGTTCGCCGGGACTAACGCAAGAGACCCAGTACTTC CASSSPGLTQETQYF TRBV27 - TRBD2 TRBJ2-5
TGTGCCAGCAGTTCACCCGGGACGGAGAACACTGAAGCTTTCTTT CASSSPGTENTEAFF TRBV28 many - TRBJ1-1
TGTGCCAGCTCACCAGGGACTCTCTACGAGCAGTACTTC CASSPGTLYEQYF TRBV18 many - TRBJ2-7
TGTGCCAGCAGTGAATCGGAGACCCAGTACTTC CASSESETQYF TRBV2 many - TRBJ2-5
TGTGCCAGCAGCCAAGGACAGGGAGGCCATCAGCCCCAGCATTTT CASSQGQGGHQPQHF TRBV3-1 many TRBD1 TRBJ1-5
TGTGCCAGCAGTTTAGATGGGCAGCCCTACGAGCAGTACTTC CASSLDGQPYEQYF TRBV27 many - TRBJ2-7
TGCGCCAGCACCTCTAGCGGGGGAGCCACCGGGGAGCTGTTTTTT CASTSSGGATGELFF TRBV4-1 - TRBD2 TRBJ2-2
TGTGCCAGCACCCTTGTTGGACTGACCTCCTACAATGAGCAGTTCTTC CASTLVGLTSYNEQFF TRBV7-2 - - TRBJ2-1
TGTGCCAGCATCCCGGGTCGGGTGTTGAACACTGAAGCTTTCTTT CASIPGRVLNTEAFF TRBV25-1 - - TRBJ1-1
TGTGCCAGCAGGGATGAAGCGGGTGCTCTTTCCTACGAGCAGTACTTC CASRDEAGALSYEQYF TRBV5-8 - - TRBJ2-7
TGTGCCAGCAAGAAAGCGGGGGATGGAAACATTCAGTACTTC CASKKAGDGNIQYF TRBV6-1 - TRBD2 TRBJ2-4
TGCGCCAGCAGCCACGGGACTAGCCAATGGAACGAGCAGTACTTC CASSHGTSQWNEQYF TRBV5-1 few TRBD2 TRBJ2-7
TGTGCCAGCAGAATAGCGGGAGGGCCTTACGAGCAGTACTTC CASRIAGGPYEQYF TRBV6-1 few TRBD2 TRBJ2-7
TGCAGTGCTAGAGGCGAGACAGGGAACTCACCCCTCCACTTT CSARGETGNSPLHF TRBV20-1 many TRBD1 TRBJ1-6
TGTGCCAGCAGCCCCAGACTAACTAGTTTCAATCAGCCCCAGCATTTT CASSPRLTSFNQPQHF TRBV28 - - TRBJ1-5
TGTGCCAGTAGTATAGAGGGCCACCCCGGGGAGCAGTTCTTC CASSIEGHPGEQFF TRBV19 few - TRBJ2-1
TGTGCCAGCAGTGTTTCGGCCAGGGGGAACACTGAAGCTTTCTTT CASSVSARGNTEAFF TRBV27 few - TRBJ1-1